These T cell receptor beta chains were read from a single sample in a study of T cells in Graves' hyperthyroidism and ophthalmopathy. A single record per CDR3 protein comes from TCRdb applying MiXCR to the multiplex PCR reads. The table lists 500,000 to 650,000 distinct CDR3 sequences, 40% to 50% of them singletons, with 44% in the top ten. Material: peripheral blood or thyroid tissue (not recorded which). Every receptor here comes from an adult woman with Graves' disease, either hyperthyroidism or ophthalmopathy (not recorded which). Each CDR3 is given with its conserved first and last residue. Fields, in order: J gene, V gene, clone size, D gene, CDR3 DNA, CDR3 protein. The D gene is left open where the match is weak. Size tells how often a clone was seen (once, few, many) or the class of an expanded clone, and some rows leave it out.

J: TRBJ2-7; V: TRBV20-1; size: .; D: .; DNA: TGCAGTGCTATAGATCTCCAGGGTTACGAGCAGTACTTC; CDR3: CSAIDLQGYEQYF
J: TRBJ2-1; V: TRBV7-2; size: .; D: .; DNA: TGTGCCAGCAGCCCAGGGCGACTAGTCACGAAGTATGAGCAGTTCTTC; CDR3: CASSPGRLVTKYEQFF
J: TRBJ2-7; V: TRBV5-1; size: many; D: TRBD2; DNA: TGCGCCAGCAGCTTGTCCCTAGCGGGAGTCTACGAGCAGTACTTC; CDR3: CASSLSLAGVYEQYF
J: TRBJ2-7; V: TRBV7-3; size: many; D: TRBD2; DNA: TGTGCCAGCAGCCTATACCGGACTAGTAACTACGAGCAGTACTTC; CDR3: CASSLYRTSNYEQYF
J: TRBJ2-7; V: TRBV29-1; size: .; D: TRBD2; DNA: TGCAGCGTCGGGGGCCTGGGACTAGCGGTACCCCAGGAGCAGTACTTC; CDR3: CSVGGLGLAVPQEQYF
J: TRBJ2-7; V: TRBV29-1; size: once; D: .; DNA: TGCAGCGTTGTAGTCAGGGGTGGTCTCGAGCAGTACTTC; CDR3: CSVVVRGGLEQYF
J: TRBJ1-2; V: TRBV29-1; size: .; D: .; DNA: TGCAGCGCCGATATCCGCTCGGGTGGCTACACCTTC; CDR3: CSADIRSGGYTF
J: TRBJ2-5; V: TRBV2; size: .; D: TRBD2; DNA: TGTGCCAGCAGCGCGTCCGGGACTAGCCTTGGGACCCAGTACTTC; CDR3: CASSASGTSLGTQYF
J: TRBJ1-4; V: TRBV5-5; size: .; D: .; DNA: TGTGCCAGCAGCTCAAGGGTTAAGAGTGAAAAACTGTTTTTT; CDR3: CASSSRVKSEKLFF
J: TRBJ1-2; V: TRBV7-9; size: .; D: .; DNA: TGTGCCAGCAGCTCTAACAGCTATGGCTACACCTTC; CDR3: CASSSNSYGYTF
J: TRBJ1-6; V: TRBV19; size: .; D: TRBD1; DNA: TGTGCCAGTAGCCTTCTAACCGGGACAGTGTCTTCACCCCTCCACTTT; CDR3: CASSLLTGTVSSPLHF
J: TRBJ1-1; V: TRBV4-1; size: many; D: .; DNA: TGCGCCAGCAGCCAAGATGTTCACGGTCTCACTGAAGCTTTCTTT; CDR3: CASSQDVHGLTEAFF
J: TRBJ2-5; V: TRBV10-3; size: .; D: .; DNA: TGTGCCACAAGGATAGGGGTTGACGTTGGCGCGGAGACCCAGTACTTC; CDR3: CATRIGVDVGAETQYF
J: TRBJ2-7; V: TRBV7-2; size: once; D: .; DNA: TGTGCCAGCAGCTCCGAAACCAGGACAAGCTCCTACGAGCAGTACTTC; CDR3: CASSSETRTSSYEQYF
J: TRBJ1-2; V: TRBV12-3/TRBV12-4; size: few; D: .; DNA: TGTGCCAGCACCCGGTCGTTAGCTAACTATGGCTACACCTTC; CDR3: CASTRSLANYGYTF
J: TRBJ2-5; V: TRBV7-2; size: .; D: TRBD2; DNA: TGTGCCAGCAGCTATGCCGTGATGCGGGAGGATCGGGAGACCCAGTACTTC; CDR3: CASSYAVMREDRETQYF
J: TRBJ1-5; V: TRBV5-5; size: many; D: .; DNA: TGTGCCAGCAGCCATGGACCAAGTAGCAATCAGCCCCAGCATTTT; CDR3: CASSHGPSSNQPQHF
J: TRBJ2-7; V: TRBV28; size: .; D: .; DNA: TGTGCCAGCAGTTTGTCCCCGATGGAGGGGGAGAACGAGCAGTACTTC; CDR3: CASSLSPMEGENEQYF
J: TRBJ2-3; V: TRBV15; size: .; D: TRBD2; DNA: TGTGCCACCAACCGGGCTAGCGGGACGGGGAGGCAGTATTTT; CDR3: CATNRASGTGRQYF
J: TRBJ2-5; V: TRBV2; size: .; D: .; DNA: TGTGCCACAGGCCGGGACAACCAAGAGACCCAGTACTTC; CDR3: CATGRDNQETQYF
J: TRBJ2-2; V: TRBV10-3; size: few; D: TRBD2; DNA: TGTGCCGTCCCGGTACTAGCGGGGGTAGCGAACACCGGGGAGCTGTTTTTT; CDR3: CAVPVLAGVANTGELFF
J: TRBJ2-7; V: TRBV7-2; size: .; D: .; DNA: TGTGCCAGCAGAATGGGCTCCGAGCAGTACTTC; CDR3: CASRMGSEQYF
J: TRBJ1-5; V: TRBV11-2; size: once; D: .; DNA: TGTGCCAGCAGCTTCCCTGGTCTAGCGTATAGCAATCAGCCCCAGCATTTT; CDR3: CASSFPGLAYSNQPQHF
J: TRBJ1-2; V: TRBV6-1; size: many; D: TRBD1; DNA: TGTGCCAGCAGTGCGGACAGGTCCAATTATGGCTACACCTTC; CDR3: CASSADRSNYGYTF
J: TRBJ2-5; V: TRBV14; size: many; D: TRBD2; DNA: TGTGCCAGCAGCCGACCTCGACTAGCGGGGGCTCACCAAGAGACCCAGTACTTC; CDR3: CASSRPRLAGAHQETQYF
J: TRBJ1-2; V: TRBV7-2; size: .; D: TRBD1; DNA: TGTGCCGGCAGCCCAGGGACAGGGTTTCGCTACACCTTC; CDR3: CAGSPGTGFRYTF
J: TRBJ2-2; V: TRBV6-6; size: .; D: .; DNA: TGTGCCAGCAGTTCTCTGTCCGGGAGCGGCGGGGAGCTGTTTTTT; CDR3: CASSSLSGSGGELFF
J: TRBJ1-6; V: TRBV15; size: many; D: .; DNA: TGTGCCACCAGCATGAACGATAATTCACCCCTCCACTTT; CDR3: CATSMNDNSPLHF
J: TRBJ1-1; V: TRBV2; size: .; D: .; DNA: TGTGCCAGCAGCCAACCATACAGTAGCACTGAAGCTTTCTTT; CDR3: CASSQPYSSTEAFF
J: TRBJ1-5; V: TRBV7-9; size: .; D: TRBD1; DNA: TGTGCCAGCAGCTCGGACAGGCTACAGCCCCAGCATTTT; CDR3: CASSSDRLQPQHF
J: TRBJ1-2; V: TRBV24-1; size: once; D: .; DNA: TGTGCCACCAGTGATTTGAACTACTATGGCTACACCTTC; CDR3: CATSDLNYYGYTF
J: TRBJ1-2; V: TRBV25-1; size: .; D: .; DNA: .; CDR3: CASSIYLCSVGVGRDYGYTF
J: TRBJ1-5; V: TRBV7-2; size: few; D: .; DNA: TGTGCCAGCAGCTTATCGTCTAGCGGGAGTCAAGAGACCCAGCATTTT; CDR3: CASSLSSSGSQETQHF
J: TRBJ2-7; V: TRBV7-9; size: .; D: TRBD2; DNA: TGTGCCAGCAGTGGGGAGGGGCGGGAAATCGGCGAGCAGTACTTC; CDR3: CASSGEGREIGEQYF
J: TRBJ2-2; V: TRBV20-1; size: few; D: TRBD2; DNA: TGCAGTGCGAATAGCGGGAAGAACACCGGGGAGCTGTTTTTT; CDR3: CSANSGKNTGELFF
J: TRBJ2-2; V: TRBV7-2; size: many; D: .; DNA: TGTGCCAGCAGCTTAGGTATCGGGGAGCTGTTTTTT; CDR3: CASSLGIGELFF
J: TRBJ1-5; V: TRBV19; size: .; D: .; DNA: TGTGCCAGTAGTATTCGGGAAAGCCAGCCCCAGCATTTT; CDR3: CASSIRESQPQHF
J: TRBJ1-6; V: TRBV2; size: .; D: TRBD1; DNA: TGTGCCAGCAGTGCGTTGCTAGCCGGTACAGGGGCAGTTTCACCCCTCCACTTT; CDR3: CASSALLAGTGAVSPLHF
J: TRBJ2-3; V: TRBV20-1; size: many; D: .; DNA: TGCAGTGCCACCAGGACAGTCGTAAGCACAGATACGCAGTATTTT; CDR3: CSATRTVVSTDTQYF
J: TRBJ1-4; V: TRBV11-2; size: .; D: .; DNA: TGTGCCAGCAGCTTAGGCCGAAACAGTAAGCTGTTTTTT; CDR3: CASSLGRNSKLFF
J: TRBJ2-6; V: TRBV7-6; size: .; D: .; DNA: TGTGCCAGCAGCTTAGTGGCACACATAACATCTGGGGCCAACGTCCTGACTTTC; CDR3: CASSLVAHITSGANVLTF
J: TRBJ2-2; V: TRBV9; size: .; D: TRBD2; DNA: TGTGCCAGCACCGAGGGTTTGGGACTAATGTCCGGGGAGCTGTTTTTT; CDR3: CASTEGLGLMSGELFF
J: TRBJ1-2; V: TRBV11-2; size: few; D: .; DNA: TGTGCCAGCAGCTTCCTTTGTAGGGCTCTTGGTGGCTACACCTTC; CDR3: CASSFLCRALGGYTF
J: TRBJ1-6; V: TRBV25-1; size: .; D: .; DNA: TGTGCCAGCAGTGAAGAAGAGGAAAGCTCCTATAATTCACCCCTCCACTTT; CDR3: CASSEEEESSYNSPLHF
J: TRBJ1-4; V: TRBV7-2; size: .; D: .; DNA: TGTGCCAGCAGCCCTACCACGGGGCGTGGAGGGCTGTTTTTT; CDR3: CASSPTTGRGGLFF
J: TRBJ1-2; V: TRBV5-4; size: .; D: .; DNA: TGTGCCAGCAGCTTGGAGAGGGCCAACTATGGCTACACCTTC; CDR3: CASSLERANYGYTF
J: TRBJ1-2; V: TRBV15; size: .; D: TRBD1; DNA: TGTGCCACCAGCAGCGACAGGGGGCCGCATGGCTACACCTTC; CDR3: CATSSDRGPHGYTF
J: TRBJ1-4; V: TRBV20-1; size: once; D: .; DNA: TGCAGTGCTAGAATTACAGCAACTAATGAAAAACTGTTTTTT; CDR3: CSARITATNEKLFF
J: TRBJ2-7; V: TRBV10-3; size: .; D: TRBD2; DNA: TGTGCCATCAGTGCTGGACTAGACTCCTACGAGCAGTACTTC; CDR3: CAISAGLDSYEQYF
J: TRBJ2-5; V: TRBV11-2; size: many; D: TRBD2; DNA: TGTGCCAGCGGTGAATTGGTTCTAGCGGCACAAGAGACCCAGTACTTC; CDR3: CASGELVLAAQETQYF
J: TRBJ1-4; V: TRBV25-1; size: .; D: TRBD1; DNA: TGTGCCAGCAGTGAGACAGGGGAAAAACTGTTTTTT; CDR3: CASSETGEKLFF
J: TRBJ1-2; V: TRBV20-1; size: .; D: .; DNA: TGCAGTGCAAGGACAGTATTGTACGGCTACACCTTC; CDR3: CSARTVLYGYTF
J: TRBJ2-3; V: TRBV7-8; size: many; D: .; DNA: TGTGCCAGCAGCTTCTTTGGCGGTTCTAAATGGGGGGATACGCAGTATTTT; CDR3: CASSFFGGSKWGDTQYF
J: TRBJ2-7; V: TRBV5-1; size: many; D: TRBD1; DNA: TGCGCCAGCAGCTTGGTTATCGGACAGGGCCCCTACGAGCAGTACTTC; CDR3: CASSLVIGQGPYEQYF
J: TRBJ2-2; V: TRBV5-1; size: many; D: TRBD2; DNA: TGCGCCAGCAGCTTGCGGGCTAGCGGCACCGGGGAGCTGTTTTTT; CDR3: CASSLRASGTGELFF
J: TRBJ1-1; V: TRBV9; size: many; D: TRBD1; DNA: TGTGCCAGCAGGAGGGGGCAGGGGGATTCCACTGAAGCTTTCTTT; CDR3: CASRRGQGDSTEAFF
J: TRBJ1-5; V: TRBV7-2; size: many; D: .; DNA: TGTGCCAGCAGAGATGGGAATCAGCCCCAGCATTTT; CDR3: CASRDGNQPQHF